This T cell receptor (beta chain) comes out of a study of blood T cell repertoires in COVID-19. Across the whole study: Both acute and convalescent COVID-19 samples were obtained from the United States, Italy and Spain. Nucleic acid was either cDNA or gDNA, and it came from T cells, B-cell-depleted T cells, or PBMCs.

Methods used by the authors: Nucleated cell number was recorded as an estimate derived from reference gene primer amplification. The repertoire was sequenced with immunoSEQ multiplex PCR; TCRdb's copy has only in-frame clones and lacks some. V and J calls and clone size are given by that table; D and trimming were obtained from the DNA. The data contain roughly 250,000 clones, about 85% of them seen just once; the ten biggest clones take up 5.5% to 7.5%. V lost 2 bases and J lost 4; bases outside the gene matches: 8. This CDR3 is 16 amino acids long. CDR1 and CDR2 from the germline V gene are MNHEY and SVGAGI.

The origin of this receptor is an older woman with active or convalescent COVID-19. This chain connects TRBV6-5 to TRBJ2-1, with 7 positions matching TRBD1. Sequenced material: peripheral blood. The chain's CDR3 is CASSYPTGDGYNEQFF. CDR3 sequence (DNA): TGTGCCAGCAGTTACCCAACAGGGGACGGGTACAATGAGCAGTTCTTC.